The T cell receptor beta chain under discussion was sequenced for a study of cytomegalovirus exposure and HLA in healthy donors. Study results and limitations: For TCR beta chains, V- and J-gene trimming was later linked to a missense DCLRE1C variant. The authors confirmed in vitro that a few CMV-associated chains were specific for CMV antigens. When a later analysis was performed, an Asian-associated ancestry cluster reportedly had fewer N-insertions than the approximately 690-donor mean.

PCR primers comprised 60 Vbeta and 13 Jbeta primers. Some clones are missing from TCRdb's copy, which holds only in-frame ones; the method was immunoSEQ multiplex PCR. The sample yields approximately 200,000 clones, 70% to 80% seen once. A note on this clone: Its specificity is unknown.

This sequence originates from a girl aged 5 to 17 in good health and CMV-seropositive. Input material: PBMCs.

CDR3 sequence: CASAERPPDTQYF. CDR3 bases: TGTGCCAGCGCGGAGCGGCCCCCAGATACGCAGTATTTT. V and J are TRBV6-5 and TRBJ2-3; a possible D gene is TRBD2 (5 bases). This CDR3 spans 13 amino acids. CDR1 is MNHEY and CDR2 is SVGAGI in the germline V gene. V lost 8 bases and J lost 4, with 13 bases in between.